This T cell receptor beta chain is drawn from a study of blood T cells in healthy people across ages. This clonotype was observed a handful of times. Peripheral blood from each donor was collected in a volume of 8 to 10 milliliters. Every sample yielded at least 6.5 million isolated PBMCs. CDR1 and CDR2 (germline): SGHVS, FQNEAQ. The V end lost 3 bases, the J end lost 6 bases, and 6 bases lay between the germline ends. CDR3 length: 12 residues. Sample-barcoded 5' priming and a J-beta primer mix drove a second PCR of roughly 7 to 11 cycles. TCRdb reprocessed the 5' RACE reads via MiXCR and lists one record per CDR3 protein. The data show 800,000 to 900,000 distinct CDR3 sequences, approximately 59% seen once.

V gene TRBV7-8 combines with J gene TRBJ1-5; D is ambiguous. Sequencing was carried out using blood. The TCR sequence derives from a man aged 25-40 years in good health. CDR3 amino acids: CASSFEVQPQHF. CDR3 nucleotide sequence: TGTGCCAGCAGCTTTGAGGTTCAGCCCCAGCATTTT.